This TCR beta chain derives from a study of blood T cell repertoires in COVID-19. Study at large: PBMCs, B-cell-depleted T cells, or T cells provided the cDNA or gDNA that made up the material.

The assay was immunoSEQ multiplex PCR, and TCRdb's table has in-frame clones only and misses some. The table lists 95,000 to 150,000 clones, about two thirds of them singletons. The CDR3 loop spans 16 amino acids. Germline V CDR1 and CDR2: SGHRS, YFSETQ. V was clipped by 3 bases and J by 0 bases; unmatched bases: 5. The TCR comes from a human donor with acute or convalescent COVID-19. The donor label of this sample is uncertain. The V gene is TRBV5-1, the J gene TRBJ1-1, with 10 bases identical to TRBD1. Source material: peripheral blood. The CDR3 DNA reads as TGCGCCAGCAGCTCAGGACAGGGGGTGATGAACACTGAAGCTTTCTTT. Translating gives CASSSGQGVMNTEAFF.